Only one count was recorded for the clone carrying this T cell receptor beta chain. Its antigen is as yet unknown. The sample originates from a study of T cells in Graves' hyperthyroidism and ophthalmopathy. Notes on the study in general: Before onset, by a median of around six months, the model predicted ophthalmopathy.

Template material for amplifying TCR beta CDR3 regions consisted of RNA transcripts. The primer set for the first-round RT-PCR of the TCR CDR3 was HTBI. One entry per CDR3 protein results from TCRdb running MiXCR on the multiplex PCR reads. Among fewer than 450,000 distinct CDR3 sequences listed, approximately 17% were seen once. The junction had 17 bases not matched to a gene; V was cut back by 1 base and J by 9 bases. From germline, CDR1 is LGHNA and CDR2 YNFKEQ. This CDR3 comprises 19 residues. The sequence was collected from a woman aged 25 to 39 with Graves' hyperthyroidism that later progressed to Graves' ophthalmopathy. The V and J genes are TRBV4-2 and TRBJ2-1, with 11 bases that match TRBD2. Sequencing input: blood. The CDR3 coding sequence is TGTGCCAGCAGCCAAGGACTAGCGGGAACTTTCAGCAGGGCGGGTGAGCAGTTCTTC. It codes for CASSQGLAGTFSRAGEQFF.